These 21 T cell receptor beta chains share one sample of origin, sequenced in a study of blood T cell repertoires in COVID-19. Measured with immunoSEQ multiplex PCR; TCRdb has only the in-frame clones, and not every one. The sample comprises hundreds of thousands of clones, 80% to 85% of which are singletons, and 27% rests with the top ten. Sequenced: peripheral blood. Receptors originate from a man aged 40-50 years with acute or convalescent COVID-19.

The genes are TRBV5-5 and TRBJ1-6, with 10 bases identical to TRBD1. The CDR3 is made up of 14 amino acids. Germline V lookup: CDR1 SGHKS, CDR2 YYEKEE (reference sequence). V lost 5 bases, J lost 10 bases, and 6 bases stayed unmatched. The CDR3 nucleotides read TGTGCCAGCAGACAGGGGACAGGGGACTCACCCCTCCACTTT. This translates into CASRQGTGDSPLHF.

This clone has just a few counts. The CDR3 sequence is CASSQDAGNSYNSPLHF. CDR3 sequence (DNA): TGTGCCAGCAGCCAAGATGCGGGAAACTCCTATAATTCACCCCTCCACTTT. The chain employs TRBV7-6 and TRBJ1-6; D ambiguous. V lost 5 bases and J lost 0, with 14 bases in between. Germline V gene lookup returns CDR1 SGHVS and CDR2 FNYEAQ. The CDR3 runs 17 residues.

The chain carries TRBV12-3 or TRBV12-4 and TRBJ1-2; D is ambiguous. V was clipped by 4 bases and J by 4 bases, with 10 bases between them. The CDR3 spans 13 residues. The CDR3 sequence is CASSYGLGYGYTF. The CDR3 DNA is TGTGCCAGCAGTTACGGGTTAGGCTATGGCTACACCTTC.

This chain connects TRBV30 to TRBJ2-2; D perhaps matches TRBD2 (6 bases). V was clipped by 8 bases and J by 1 base, with 17 bases between them. From germline, CDR1 is GTSNPN and CDR2 SVGIG (reference sequence). The CDR3 runs 15 residues. The CDR3 nucleotides read TGTGCCGCCCGAGGAGGGGCGGGGAACACCGGGGAGCTGTTTTTT. Amino acid sequence: CAARGGAGNTGELFF.

The CDR3 loop is CASRTGTGAKGYTF. Written as DNA, the CDR3 is TGTGCCAGCAGAACCGGGACAGGGGCTAAGGGCTACACCTTC. The V and J genes are TRBV6-5 and TRBJ1-2; the match to TRBD1 covers 10 bases. CDR1 is MNHEY, CDR2 SVGAGI, per germline. This CDR3 is 14 amino acids long. Losses at the gene ends were 6 bases for V and 8 bases for J; bases not matched to a gene: 9.

The V call is TRBV19, the J call TRBJ1-1; TRBD1 might be the D (5 bases). The V end was cut by 8 bases, the J end by 0 bases, with 13 bases between. The CDR3 is made up of 14 amino acids. Germline loops: CDR1 LNHDA, CDR2 SQIVND (reference sequence). The CDR3 protein is CASGAGLMNTEAFF. As DNA, the CDR3 is TGTGCCAGTGGTGCAGGGCTCATGAACACTGAAGCTTTCTTT.

The CDR3 DNA is TGTGCCAGTAGTGAGGGGGCTTACCAAGAGACCCAGTACTTC. This translates into CASSEGAYQETQYF. The rearrangement uses TRBV19 and TRBJ2-5; 7 bases are a match to TRBD1. V was clipped by 5 bases and J by 0 bases; unmatched bases: 3. The CDR3 loop spans 14 amino acids. Per germline, CDR1 LNHDA and CDR2 SQIVND (reference sequence).

The chain's CDR3 is CASSLSNSGNTIYF. In DNA form, the CDR3 reads TGTGCCAGCAGCTTGAGCAACTCTGGAAACACCATATATTTT. V is TRBV7-9 and J is TRBJ1-3; no clear D gene. CDR3 length: 14 amino acids. V was trimmed by 3 bases and J by 0 bases, leaving 6 bases between them. Germline-derived CDR1 and CDR2 are SEHNR and FQNEAQ (reference sequence).

The chain is built from TRBV19 and TRBJ1-1, with a possible D match to TRBD1 (5 bases). Trimming shortened V by 1 base and J by 1 base, and 13 bases separated the two germline ends. This CDR3 is 16 amino acids long. Germline CDR1 is LNHDA and CDR2 is SQIVND (reference sequence). CDR3 in amino acids: CASSIGGPRTNTEAFF. The DNA of the CDR3 is TGTGCCAGTAGTATAGGGGGCCCCCGCACGAACACTGAAGCTTTCTTT.

CDR3 amino acids: CASSLSLAGTQFF. The CDR3 DNA sequence: TGTGCCAGCAGCTTAAGCCTAGCGGGAACACAGTTCTTC. The J gene is TRBJ2-1, the V gene TRBV7-3, with 9 positions matching TRBD2. Per the germline V gene, CDR1 is SGHTA and CDR2 is FQGTGA. V lost 1 base, J lost 13 bases, and 5 bases stayed unmatched. The CDR3 consists of 13 residues.

This clone was recorded a few times. The chain joins TRBV3-1 (or the pseudogene TRBV3-2) to TRBJ2-2; TRBD2 aligns across 8 bases. The CDR3 has 11 amino acids. CDR1 and CDR2 (germline): LGHDT, YNNKEL (reference sequence). The V and J ends lost 6 bases and 13 bases, in that order; junction bases with no gene match: 4. CDR3 sequence: CASRRAGGLFF. The CDR3, as DNA: TGTGCCAGCAGGCGGGCGGGAGGGCTGTTTTTT.

The J gene is TRBJ1-4, the V gene TRBV12-3 or TRBV12-4; tentative D call: TRBD1 (5 bases). V gave up 9 bases and J gave up 4 bases, with 12 bases separating them. The CDR3 sequence is 13 residues long. The CDR3 spells CASTDSSNEKLFF. The DNA of the CDR3 is TGTGCCAGTACAGACAGCAGTAATGAAAAACTGTTTTTT.

V and J are TRBV27 and TRBJ1-1; possibly TRBD1 for D (5 bases). The V gene's germline CDR1 is MNHEY and CDR2 SMNVEV (reference sequence). V was clipped by 4 bases and J by 0 bases, with 9 bases between them. The CDR3 spans 14 residues. CDR3 amino acids: CASSYRTMNTEAFF. The CDR3 bases are TGTGCCAGCAGTTACAGGACTATGAACACTGAAGCTTTCTTT.

The chain recombines TRBV29-1 with TRBJ1-5; 7 bases map to TRBD1. V trimming: 7 bases; J trimming: 3 bases; junction bases outside the gene matches: 3. The length of the CDR3 is 12 residues. Germline CDR1 is SQVTM and CDR2 is ANQGSEA. The CDR3 DNA is TGCAGCGCCGGGACAGTCAATCAGCCCCAGCATTTT. It yields the protein CSAGTVNQPQHF.

The genes are TRBV18 and TRBJ1-2, with D tentatively TRBD1 (6 bases). The V and J ends lost 3 bases and 3 bases respectively, with 17 bases between them. CDR3 size: 16 residues. Germline loops: CDR1 KGHSH, CDR2 LQKENI. CDR3 bases: TGTGCCAGCTCACCGGTTGGGGGCGCCCCCGACTATGGCTACACCTTC. Its protein product is CASSPVGGAPDYGYTF.

The chain links TRBV6-1 to TRBJ1-1; D is perhaps TRBD1 (5 bases). The length of the CDR3 is 13 residues. Trimming took 2 bases from V and 8 from J, leaving 12 bases between them. Germline loops: CDR1 MNHNS, CDR2 SASEGT. The CDR3 protein is CASSEMGLGEAFF. In DNA form, the CDR3 reads TGTGCCAGCAGTGAAATGGGGCTAGGGGAAGCTTTCTTT.

This clone was seen only a few times. J is TRBJ2-2 and V is TRBV7-9, with 11 bases lining up with TRBD2. Germline V gene data show CDR1 as SEHNR and CDR2 as FQNEAQ (reference sequence). CDR3 size: 13 residues. The CDR3 loop is CNLELAGDRELFF. CDR3 DNA: TGTAACCTCGAACTAGCGGGGGACCGGGAGCTGTTTTTT.

V and J are TRBV19 and TRBJ1-1; 8 bases match TRBD1. V was clipped by 5 bases and J by 3 bases; unmatched bases: 20. This CDR3 comprises 19 residues. Looked up from germline, CDR1 is LNHDA and CDR2 is SQIVND (reference sequence). The CDR3: CASSWGRTGGGSVDTEAFF. The CDR3 region has the DNA TGTGCCAGTAGTTGGGGAAGAACAGGGGGAGGAAGCGTAGACACTGAAGCTTTCTTT. The full variable domain, completed using reference TRBV19 and TRBJ1-1, is DGGITQSPKYLFRKEGQNVTLSCEQNLNHDAMYWYRQDPGQGLRLIYYSQIVNDFQKGDIAEGYSVSREKKESFPLTVTSAQKNPTAFYLCASSWGRTGGGSVDTEAFFGQGTRLTVV.

The chain joins TRBV2 to TRBJ1-2, with D possibly being TRBD1 (5 bases). The CDR3 is made up of 17 amino acids. CDR1 is SNHLY, CDR2 FYNNEI, per germline. Trimming stripped 3 bases from V and 7 bases from J, with 24 bases between. CDR3 in DNA: TGTGCCAGCAGTGACTCGGGGGAACTCCACATTAACGGTGGCTACACCTTC. Translating it yields CASSDSGELHINGGYTF.

This clone appeared a few times. The chain has TRBV5-6 and TRBJ1-6, with a possible D match to TRBD1 (6 bases). The CDR3 covers 16 residues. With 2 bases removed from V and 10 bases from J, the gap between germline ends came to 19 bases. Germline CDR1 and CDR2: SGHDT and YYEEEE. The CDR3 reads CASSFRGSPSYSPLHF. Here the CDR3 DNA reads TGTGCCAGCAGCTTCAGGGGTTCTCCGTCCTACTCACCCCTCCACTTT.

CDR3 region: CASSSDYYETQYF. CDR3 nucleotides: TGCGCCAGCAGCTCGGACTACTATGAGACCCAGTACTTC. This chain joins TRBV5-1 and TRBJ2-5; possibly TRBD2 for D (6 bases). The CDR3 loop spans 13 amino acids. Trimming took 3 bases from V and 5 from J, leaving 11 bases between them. Germline V gene sequence: CDR1 SGHRS, CDR2 YFSETQ.